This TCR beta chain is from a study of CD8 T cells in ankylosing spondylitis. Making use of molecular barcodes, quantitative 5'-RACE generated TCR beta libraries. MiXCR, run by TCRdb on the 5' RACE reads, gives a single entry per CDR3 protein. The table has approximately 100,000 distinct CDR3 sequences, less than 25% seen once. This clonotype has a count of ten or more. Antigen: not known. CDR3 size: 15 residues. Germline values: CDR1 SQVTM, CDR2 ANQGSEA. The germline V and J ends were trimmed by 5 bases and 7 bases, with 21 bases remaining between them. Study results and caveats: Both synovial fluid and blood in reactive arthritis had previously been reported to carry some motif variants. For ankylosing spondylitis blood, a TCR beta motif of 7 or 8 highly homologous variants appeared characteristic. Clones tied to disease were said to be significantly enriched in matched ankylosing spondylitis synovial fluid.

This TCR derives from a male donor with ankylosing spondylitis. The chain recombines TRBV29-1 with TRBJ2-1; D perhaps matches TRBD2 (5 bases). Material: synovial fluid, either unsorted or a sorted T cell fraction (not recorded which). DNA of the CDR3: TGCAGCGTTAGCCCCCGGCGGGTTGGGATGAATGAGCAGTTCTTC. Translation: CSVSPRRVGMNEQFF.